These 21 T cell receptor beta chains were sequenced from one sample in a study of blood T cell repertoires in COVID-19. Repertoires were generated with immunoSEQ multiplex PCR, while TCRdb's copy carries only in-frame clones and drops some. This table holds 100,000 or so clones, under 80% found once. The sequencing sample was made of peripheral blood. The source is a man in his sixties or seventies with active or convalescent COVID-19.

The CDR3 sequence is CAGGKSGGGTDTQYF. The CDR3, as DNA: TGTGCCGGAGGGAAGAGCGGGGGGGGCACAGATACGCAGTATTTT. The rearrangement joins TRBV2 to TRBJ2-3, with TRBD2 matching 10 bases. Per germline, CDR1 SNHLY and CDR2 FYNNEI. The CDR3 is made up of 15 amino acids. The trim removed 11 bases at V and 1 base at J, leaving 9 bases unmatched.

The chain links TRBV7-8 to TRBJ2-1; tentative D call: TRBD2 (6 bases). The V gene's germline CDR1 is SGHVS and CDR2 FQNEAQ. The V and J ends lost 3 bases and 2 bases respectively, with 8 bases between them. The CDR3 has 14 amino acids. CDR3 loop: CASSFPGAYNEQFF. DNA for the CDR3: TGTGCCAGCAGCTTTCCGGGAGCCTACAATGAGCAGTTCTTC.

This clone has only one observation. The chain uses TRBV5-1 and TRBJ2-1; weak D call: TRBD2 (5 bases). V was shortened by 5 bases and J by 0 bases, with 9 bases between the two germline ends. The germline V gene has CDR1 SGHRS and CDR2 YFSETQ. CDR3 size: 14 residues. CDR3 in amino acids: CASRADSSYNEQFF. The CDR3 coding sequence is TGCGCCAGCAGAGCGGATTCCTCCTACAATGAGCAGTTCTTC.

Comment on this clone: A junction end diverges from the germline sequence, so it may reflect a read error. The chain has TRBV18 and TRBJ2-1; 10 nucleotides match TRBD1. The CDR3 consists of 16 residues. CDR1 and CDR2 (germline): KGHSH, LQKENI. CDR3 sequence reads: CTSSPGRDRGGNEQFF. DNA of the CDR3: TGTACCAGCTCACCAGGACGGGACAGGGGAGGCAATGAGCAGTTCTTC.

The chain combines TRBV6-6 with TRBJ1-1; 7 bases line up with TRBD1. Losses at the gene ends were 7 bases for V and 8 bases for J; bases not matched to a gene: 7. There are 12 residues in the CDR3. CDR1 is MNHNY and CDR2 is SVGAGI in the germline V gene (reference sequence). CDR3 sequence reads: CASKRQGSEAFF. The CDR3 nucleotides are TGTGCCAGCAAGAGACAGGGTTCCGAAGCTTTCTTT.

CDR3 region: CASSFLAGGSYEQYF. The DNA of the CDR3 is TGTGCCAGCAGTTTCCTAGCGGGAGGGTCCTACGAGCAGTACTTC. V gene TRBV27 combines with J gene TRBJ2-7; TRBD2 aligns across 12 bases. The CDR3 totals 15 residues. Losses at the gene ends were 3 bases for V and 1 base for J; bases not matched to a gene: 1. Looked up from germline, CDR1 is MNHEY and CDR2 is SMNVEV (reference sequence).

The V call is TRBV5-1, the J call TRBJ2-3, with 7 bases lining up with TRBD1. Germline CDR1 reads SGHRS; CDR2 reads YFSETQ. V gave up 0 bases and J gave up 5 bases; unmatched junction bases: 9. The CDR3 loop spans 16 amino acids. The CDR3 coding sequence is TGCGCCAGCAGCTTGGAGGGACAGCTTCCTAGAGATACGCAGTATTTT. Translation gives CASSLEGQLPRDTQYF.

The rearrangement joins TRBV18 to TRBJ2-7, with unresolved D. Per the germline V gene, CDR1 is KGHSH and CDR2 is LQKENI. Trimming removed 2 bases from V and 3 bases from J, with 11 bases in between. The CDR3 contains 14 residues. As DNA, the CDR3 is TGTGCCAGCTCACCATTCGCAGATAACTACGAGCAGTACTTC. Translating gives CASSPFADNYEQYF.

The rearrangement joins TRBV28 to TRBJ1-3; 9 bases agree with TRBD1. This CDR3 contains 14 residues. From germline, CDR1 is MDHEN and CDR2 SYDVKM. V dropped 6 bases and J dropped 2; count of bases not matched to a gene: 2. CDR3 residues: CASSTGGAGNTIYF. For the CDR3, the DNA is TGTGCCAGCAGCACAGGGGGCGCTGGAAACACCATATATTTT.

V and J are TRBV18 and TRBJ1-3; D remains ambiguous. V shed 3 bases and J shed 1 base, with 16 bases lying between them. CDR3 length: 17 amino acids. CDR1 and CDR2 from the germline V gene are KGHSH and LQKENI. The DNA of the CDR3 is TGTGCCAGCTCACCCCCGGGAGCACCGACTTCTGGAAACACCATATATTTT. This codes for CASSPPGAPTSGNTIYF. Based on the CDR3 plus reference TRBV18 and TRBJ1-3, the full variable domain is NAGVMQNPRHLVRRRGQEARLRCSPMKGHSHVYWYRQLPEEGLKFMVYLQKENIIDESGMPKERFSAEFPKEGPSILRIQQVVRGDSAAYFCASSPPGAPTSGNTIYFGEGSWLTVV.

This clone was seen only a few times. This chain connects TRBV3-1 (or the pseudogene TRBV3-2) to TRBJ2-2; TRBD1 aligns across 11 bases. Germline assignment: CDR1 LGHDT and CDR2 YNNKEL (reference sequence). J lost 6 bases, V lost 5 bases, and 5 bases had no gene match. This CDR3 spans 15 amino acids. CDR3 in amino acids: CASSARDRGSGELFF. DNA for the CDR3: TGTGCCAGCAGCGCCCGGGACAGGGGGTCCGGGGAGCTGTTTTTT.

The chain carries TRBV11-2 and TRBJ2-3, with a weak D call TRBD2 (6 bases). Per germline, CDR1 SGHAT and CDR2 FQNNGV. V was pared by 3 bases and J by 2 bases, with 12 bases between. The CDR3 has 15 residues. The CDR3 bases are TGTGCCAGCAGCTTCCTTAGCGGAAACACAGATACGCAGTATTTT. This codes for CASSFLSGNTDTQYF.

The chain recombines TRBV19 with TRBJ1-2, with TRBD1 matching over 7 bases. The CDR3 runs 13 residues. The trim removed 8 bases at V and 2 bases at J, leaving 5 bases unmatched. The V gene's germline CDR1 is LNHDA and CDR2 SQIVND (reference sequence). The CDR3 here is CASVAGGNYGYTF. The CDR3 coding sequence is TGTGCCAGTGTTGCAGGGGGGAACTATGGCTACACCTTC.

The chain carries TRBV24-1 and TRBJ2-7, with 8 bases fitting TRBD1. This CDR3 contains 13 residues. V lost 9 bases and J lost 6; bases outside the gene matches: 9. Germline lookup yields CDR1 KGHDR and CDR2 SFDVKD. The CDR3 bases are TGTGCCACCTCTCGGACAGGGAGGCTCGAGCAGTACTTC. Translation: CATSRTGRLEQYF.

This chain joins TRBV2 and TRBJ1-1, with 9 nucleotides matching TRBD1. J gave up 11 bases and V 5 bases, and 6 bases lay outside the gene matches. This CDR3 has 12 amino acids. Per germline, CDR1 SNHLY and CDR2 FYNNEI. As DNA, the CDR3 is TGTGCCAGCAGTTTACAGGGGGCGACTGCTTTCTTT. Translated, it gives CASSLQGATAFF.

V is TRBV7-2 and J is TRBJ2-5, with unresolved D. The CDR3 is 15 amino acids. Trimming left V 5 bases short and J 5 bases short, with 18 bases between. CDR1 and CDR2 (germline): SGHTA, FQGNSA. CDR3 loop: CASSMFVGSRETQYF. The CDR3 DNA reads TGTGCCAGCAGCATGTTCGTGGGCAGTAGGGAGACCCAGTACTTC.

The chain carries TRBV27 and TRBJ1-1; D is unclear. CDR1 is MNHEY and CDR2 is SMNVEV in the germline V gene (reference sequence). V lost 2 bases and J lost 0, with 7 bases in between. The CDR3 is 14 amino acids. The CDR3 here is CASSLAGMNTEAFF. CDR3 nucleotide sequence: TGTGCCAGCAGTTTAGCAGGCATGAACACTGAAGCTTTCTTT.

The rearrangement joins TRBV9 to TRBJ1-2; no clear D. Trimming removed 0 bases from V and 2 bases from J, with 8 bases in between. CDR3 length equals 14 residues. Germline V gene sequence: CDR1 SGDLS, CDR2 YYNGEE. CDR3 coding DNA: TGTGCCAGCAGCGTAGGAGGGCAGAACTATGGCTACACCTTC. It is translated as CASSVGGQNYGYTF. The full variable domain, its missing parts supplied by reference TRBV9 and TRBJ1-2, is DSGVTQTPKHLITATGQRVTLRCSPRSGDLSVYWYQQSLDQGLQFLIQYYNGEERAKGNILERFSAQQFPDLHSELNLSSLELGDSALYFCASSVGGQNYGYTFGSGTRLTVV.

This sequence joins TRBV15 and TRBJ1-1; D is possibly TRBD1 (6 bases). V shed 0 bases and J shed 4 bases, with 9 bases lying between them. The germline gives CDR1 LNHNV, CDR2 YYDKDF (reference sequence). The CDR3 loop spans 14 amino acids. This CDR3 is CATSRDRGVTEAFF. In DNA form, the CDR3 reads TGTGCCACCAGCAGAGACAGGGGCGTCACTGAAGCTTTCTTT.

This chain uses TRBV2 with TRBJ1-2; tentative D call: TRBD1 (5 bases). The V end was cut by 5 bases, the J end by 8 bases, with 12 bases between. The CDR3 contains 12 residues. The germline CDR1 and CDR2 sequences are SNHLY and FYNNEI. CDR3 residues: CASSHQGEGYTF. The CDR3 bases are TGTGCCAGCAGTCACCAGGGTGAAGGCTACACCTTC.

The rearrangement links TRBV3-1 (or the pseudogene TRBV3-2) to TRBJ2-3; D possibly corresponds to TRBD1 (7 bases). Deletions cut 0 bases from V and 3 bases from J, with 16 bases between. CDR1 LGHDT and CDR2 YNNKEL come from the germline V gene (reference sequence). This CDR3 spans 17 amino acids. CDR3 in amino acids: CASSQDARAGGTDTQYF. The CDR3, as DNA: TGTGCCAGCAGCCAAGATGCAAGGGCAGGGGGGACAGATACGCAGTATTTT.